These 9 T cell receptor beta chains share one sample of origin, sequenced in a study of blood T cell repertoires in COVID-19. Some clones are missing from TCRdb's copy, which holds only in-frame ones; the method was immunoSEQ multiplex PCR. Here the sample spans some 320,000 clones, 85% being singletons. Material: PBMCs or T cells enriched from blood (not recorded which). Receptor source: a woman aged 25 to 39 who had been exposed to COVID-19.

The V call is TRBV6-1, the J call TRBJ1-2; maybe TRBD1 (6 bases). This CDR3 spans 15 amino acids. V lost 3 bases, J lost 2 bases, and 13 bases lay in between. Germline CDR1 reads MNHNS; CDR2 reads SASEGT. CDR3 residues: CASSDHGGRNYGYTF. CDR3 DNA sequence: TGTGCCAGCAGTGACCACGGGGGGCGCAACTATGGCTACACCTTC.

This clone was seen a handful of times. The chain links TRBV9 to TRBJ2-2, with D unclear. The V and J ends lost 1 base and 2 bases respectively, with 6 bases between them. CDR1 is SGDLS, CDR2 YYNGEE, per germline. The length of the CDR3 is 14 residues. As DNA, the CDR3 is TGTGCCAGCAGCGTATTAGTAAACACCGGGGAGCTGTTTTTT. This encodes CASSVLVNTGELFF. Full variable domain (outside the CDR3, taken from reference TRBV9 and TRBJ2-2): DSGVTQTPKHLITATGQRVTLRCSPRSGDLSVYWYQQSLDQGLQFLIQYYNGEERAKGNILERFSAQQFPDLHSELNLSSLELGDSALYFCASSVLVNTGELFFGEGSRLTVL.

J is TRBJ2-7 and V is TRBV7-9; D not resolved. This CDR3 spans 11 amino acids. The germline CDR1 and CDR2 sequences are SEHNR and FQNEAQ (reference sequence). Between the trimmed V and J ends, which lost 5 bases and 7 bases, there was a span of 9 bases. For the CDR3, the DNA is TGTGCCAGCAGCGGCCCTAGGGAGCAGTACTTC. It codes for CASSGPREQYF.

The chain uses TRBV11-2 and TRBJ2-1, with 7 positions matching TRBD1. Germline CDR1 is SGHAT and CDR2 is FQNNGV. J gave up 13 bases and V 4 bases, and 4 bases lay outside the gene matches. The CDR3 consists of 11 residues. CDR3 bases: TGTGCCAGCAGCTCTACAGGGGCCCAGTTCTTC. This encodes CASSSTGAQFF.

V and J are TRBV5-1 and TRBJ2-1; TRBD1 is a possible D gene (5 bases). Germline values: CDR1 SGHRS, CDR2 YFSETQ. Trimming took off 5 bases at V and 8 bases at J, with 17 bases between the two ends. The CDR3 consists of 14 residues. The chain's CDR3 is CASRRQLGWDEQFF. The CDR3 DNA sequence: TGCGCCAGCAGAAGACAGCTTGGGTGGGATGAGCAGTTCTTC.

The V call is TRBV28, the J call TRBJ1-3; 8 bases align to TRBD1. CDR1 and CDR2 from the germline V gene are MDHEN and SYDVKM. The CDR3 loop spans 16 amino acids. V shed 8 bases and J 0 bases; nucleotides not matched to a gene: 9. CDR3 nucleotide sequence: TGTGCCAGCTGCACAGGGGGGGCTATCTCTGGAAACACCATATATTTT. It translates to CASCTGGAISGNTIYF.

In nucleotides, the CDR3 is TGTGCCAGCAGTACCCGCGGTGGCTACACCTTC. Its protein is CASSTRGGYTF. This chain connects TRBV6-2 or TRBV6-3 to TRBJ1-2; D gene unclear. Germline V gives CDR1 MNHEY, CDR2 SVGEGT. V lost 5 bases, J lost 7 bases, and 8 bases lay in between. This CDR3 is 11 amino acids long.

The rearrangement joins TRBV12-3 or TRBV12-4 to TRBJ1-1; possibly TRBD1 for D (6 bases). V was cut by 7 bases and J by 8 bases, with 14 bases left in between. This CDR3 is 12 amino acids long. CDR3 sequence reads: CASNQVRGEAFF. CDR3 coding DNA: TGTGCCAGCAATCAGGTGAGGGGGGAAGCTTTCTTT.

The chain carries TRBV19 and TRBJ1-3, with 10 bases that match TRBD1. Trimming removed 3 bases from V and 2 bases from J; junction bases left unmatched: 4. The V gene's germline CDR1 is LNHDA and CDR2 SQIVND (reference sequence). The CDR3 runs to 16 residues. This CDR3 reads CASSIRQGAAGNTIYF. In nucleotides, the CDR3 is TGTGCCAGTAGTATCCGACAGGGGGCAGCTGGAAACACCATATATTTT.